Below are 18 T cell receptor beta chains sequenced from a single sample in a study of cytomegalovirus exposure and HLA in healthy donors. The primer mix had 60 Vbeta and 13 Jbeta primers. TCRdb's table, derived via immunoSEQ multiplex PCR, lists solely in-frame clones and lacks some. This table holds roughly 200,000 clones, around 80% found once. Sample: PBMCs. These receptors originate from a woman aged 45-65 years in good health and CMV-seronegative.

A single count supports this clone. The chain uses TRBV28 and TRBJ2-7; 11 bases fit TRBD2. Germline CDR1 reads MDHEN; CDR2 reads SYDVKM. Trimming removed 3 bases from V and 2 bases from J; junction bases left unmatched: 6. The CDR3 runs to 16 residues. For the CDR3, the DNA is TGTGCCAGCAGTTTCCCCCTAGCGGGGGGAACCTACGAGCAGTACTTC. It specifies CASSFPLAGGTYEQYF.

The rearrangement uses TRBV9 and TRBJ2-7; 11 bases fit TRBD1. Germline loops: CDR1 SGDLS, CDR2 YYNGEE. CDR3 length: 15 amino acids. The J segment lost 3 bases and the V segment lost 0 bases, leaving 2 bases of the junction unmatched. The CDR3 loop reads CASSVAGTGGYEQYF. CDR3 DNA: TGTGCCAGCAGCGTAGCCGGGACAGGGGGCTACGAGCAGTACTTC.

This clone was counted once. This CDR3 reads CASLAKNIQYF. The DNA for the CDR3 is TGTGCCAGCCTAGCCAAAAACATTCAGTACTTC. This rearrangement joins TRBV28 to TRBJ2-4; the D is unclear. Trimming cost V 8 bases and J 0 bases, with 2 bases left between them. This CDR3 spans 11 amino acids. Germline V gene lookup returns CDR1 MDHEN and CDR2 SYDVKM. The full variable domain, rest sourced from reference TRBV28 and TRBJ2-4, is DVKVTQSSRYLVKRTGEKVFLECVQDMDHENMFWYRQDPGLGLRLIYFSYDVKMKEKGDIPEGYSVSREKKERFSLILESASTNQTSMYLCASLAKNIQYFGAGTRLSVL.

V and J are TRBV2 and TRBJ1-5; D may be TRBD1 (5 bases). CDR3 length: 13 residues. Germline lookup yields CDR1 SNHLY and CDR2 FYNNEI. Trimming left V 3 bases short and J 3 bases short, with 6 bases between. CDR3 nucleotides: TGTGCCAGCAGTGACAGGGTCAATCAGCCCCAGCATTTT. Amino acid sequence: CASSDRVNQPQHF.

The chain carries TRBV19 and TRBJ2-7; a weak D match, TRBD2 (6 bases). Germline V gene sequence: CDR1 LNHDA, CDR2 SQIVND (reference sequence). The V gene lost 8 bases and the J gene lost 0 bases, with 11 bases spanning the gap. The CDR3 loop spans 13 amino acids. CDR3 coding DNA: TGTGCCAGTCGGGAGACGGGCTCCTACGAGCAGTACTTC. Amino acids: CASRETGSYEQYF.

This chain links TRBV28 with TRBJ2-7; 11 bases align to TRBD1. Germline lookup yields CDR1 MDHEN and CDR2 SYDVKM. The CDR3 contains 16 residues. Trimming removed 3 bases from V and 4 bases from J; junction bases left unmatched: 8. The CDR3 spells CASSFIRTGGVYEQYF. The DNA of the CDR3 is TGTGCCAGCAGTTTCATCCGGACAGGGGGCGTTTACGAGCAGTACTTC.

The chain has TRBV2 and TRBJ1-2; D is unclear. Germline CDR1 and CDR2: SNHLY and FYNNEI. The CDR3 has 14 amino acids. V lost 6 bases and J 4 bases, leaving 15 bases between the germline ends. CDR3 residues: CASRRYGPGYGYTF. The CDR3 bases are TGTGCCAGCAGGCGTTATGGTCCAGGCTATGGCTACACCTTC.

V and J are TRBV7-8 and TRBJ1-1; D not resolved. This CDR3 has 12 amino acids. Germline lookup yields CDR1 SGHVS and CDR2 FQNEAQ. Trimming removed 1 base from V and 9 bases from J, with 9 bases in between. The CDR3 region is CASSLEPIKAFF. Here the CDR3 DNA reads TGTGCCAGCAGCTTAGAGCCCATTAAAGCTTTCTTT.

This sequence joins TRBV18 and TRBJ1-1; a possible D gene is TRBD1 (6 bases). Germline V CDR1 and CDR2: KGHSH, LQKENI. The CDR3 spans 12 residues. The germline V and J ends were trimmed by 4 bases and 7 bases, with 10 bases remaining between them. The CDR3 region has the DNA TGTGCCAGCTCACAAGACAGGATTGAAGCTTTCTTT. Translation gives CASSQDRIEAFF. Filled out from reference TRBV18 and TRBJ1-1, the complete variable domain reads NAGVMQNPRHLVRRRGQEARLRCSPMKGHSHVYWYRQLPEEGLKFMVYLQKENIIDESGMPKERFSAEFPKEGPSILRIQQVVRGDSAAYFCASSQDRIEAFFGQGTRLTVV.

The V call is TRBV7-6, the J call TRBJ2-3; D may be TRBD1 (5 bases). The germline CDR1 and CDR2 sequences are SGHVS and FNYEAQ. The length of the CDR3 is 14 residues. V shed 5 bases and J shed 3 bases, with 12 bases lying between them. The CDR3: CASSALGVTDTQYF. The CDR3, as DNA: TGTGCCAGCAGCGCCCTAGGGGTAACAGATACGCAGTATTTT.

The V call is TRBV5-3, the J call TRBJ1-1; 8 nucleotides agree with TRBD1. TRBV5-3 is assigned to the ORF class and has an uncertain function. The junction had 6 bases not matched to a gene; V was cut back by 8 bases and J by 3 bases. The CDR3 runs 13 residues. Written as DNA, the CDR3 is TGTGCCAGGGCAGGGGGCAGCGACACTGAAGCTTTCTTT. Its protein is CARAGGSDTEAFF.

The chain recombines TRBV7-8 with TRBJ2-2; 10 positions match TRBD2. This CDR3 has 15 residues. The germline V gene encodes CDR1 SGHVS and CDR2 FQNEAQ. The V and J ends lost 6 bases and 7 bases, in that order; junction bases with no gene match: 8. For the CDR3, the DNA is TGTGCCAGCAGGCAAACTAGCGGGACGGTCGGGGAGCTGTTTTTT. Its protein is CASRQTSGTVGELFF.

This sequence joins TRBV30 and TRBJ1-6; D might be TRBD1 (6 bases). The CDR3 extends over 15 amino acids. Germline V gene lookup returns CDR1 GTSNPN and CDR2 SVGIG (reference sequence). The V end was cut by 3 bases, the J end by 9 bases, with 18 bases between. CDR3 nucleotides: TGTGCCTGGAGCCTTACTCGGGGGGGGCGTTCACCCCTCCACTTT. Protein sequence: CAWSLTRGGRSPLHF.

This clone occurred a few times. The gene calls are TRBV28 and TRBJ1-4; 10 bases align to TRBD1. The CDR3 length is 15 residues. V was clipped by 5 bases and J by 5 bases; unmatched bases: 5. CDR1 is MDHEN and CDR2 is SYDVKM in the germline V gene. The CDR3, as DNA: TGTGCCAGCAGTGCCCAGGGACAGGGGAATGAAAAACTGTTTTTT. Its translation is CASSAQGQGNEKLFF. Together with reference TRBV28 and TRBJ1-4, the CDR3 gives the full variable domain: DVKVTQSSRYLVKRTGEKVFLECVQDMDHENMFWYRQDPGLGLRLIYFSYDVKMKEKGDIPEGYSVSREKKERFSLILESASTNQTSMYLCASSAQGQGNEKLFFGSGTQLSVL.

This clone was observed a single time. The chain's CDR3 is CASRPTIGGSGEQYF. Here the CDR3 DNA reads TGTGCCAGTAGACCCACTATCGGCGGGAGCGGCGAGCAGTACTTC. This chain links TRBV19 with TRBJ2-5; 7 nucleotides agree with TRBD2. The J call may be wrong; the DNA end is better matched by TRBJ2-7. There are 15 residues in the CDR3. The germline gives CDR1 LNHDA, CDR2 SQIVND (reference sequence).

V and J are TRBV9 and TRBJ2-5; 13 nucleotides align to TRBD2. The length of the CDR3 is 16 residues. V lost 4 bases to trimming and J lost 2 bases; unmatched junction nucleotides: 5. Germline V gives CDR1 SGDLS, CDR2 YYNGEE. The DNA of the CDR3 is TGTGCCAGCAGCTTGACTAGCGGGAGGTCACAAGAGACCCAGTACTTC. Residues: CASSLTSGRSQETQYF.

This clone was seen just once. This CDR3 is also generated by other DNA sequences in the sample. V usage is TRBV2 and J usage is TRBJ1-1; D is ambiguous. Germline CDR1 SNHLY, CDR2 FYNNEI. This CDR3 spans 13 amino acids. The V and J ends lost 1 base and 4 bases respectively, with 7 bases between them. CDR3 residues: CASSEVEGTEAFF. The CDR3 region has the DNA TGTGCCAGCAGTGAAGTCGAGGGCACTGAAGCTTTCTTT.

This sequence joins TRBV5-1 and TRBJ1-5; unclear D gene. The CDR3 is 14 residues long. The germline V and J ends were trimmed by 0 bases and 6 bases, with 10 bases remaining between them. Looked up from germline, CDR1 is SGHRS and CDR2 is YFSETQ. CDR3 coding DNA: TGCGCCAGCAGCTTGGGCCTCACGGGTCAGCCCCAGCATTTT. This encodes CASSLGLTGQPQHF.